This T cell receptor beta chain was sequenced for a study of blood T cells in healthy people across ages. Study-wide context: The capture of about one barcoded beta molecule per two T cells was achieved by template switching.

Deletions cut 6 bases from V and 3 bases from J, with 14 bases between. Germline CDR1 and CDR2: SGHAT and FQNNGV. The CDR3 is 14 amino acids. Alongside a J-beta primer mix, a sample-barcoded 5' primer served in a second PCR lasting about 7 to 11 cycles. TCRdb re-called the 5' RACE reads with MiXCR, one entry per CDR3 protein. The sample holds 800,000 to 1,300,000 distinct CDR3 sequences, 20% to 25% seen once. This clonotype was seen a single time. In addition, the sample was reused for a study of T cells of mothers and their children. Turning to that study: Regardless of relatedness, pairs show thymic selection shaping TCR recombination output in a similar manner.

V gene TRBV11-2 combines with J gene TRBJ2-5, with D possibly TRBD1 on 6 matching bases. The sample consisted of blood. This sequence originates from a girl aged 2-15 years in good health. The CDR3 here is CASRPQGYEETQYF. DNA of the CDR3: TGTGCCAGCAGACCTCAGGGGTATGAAGAGACCCAGTACTTC.